Here is one T cell receptor beta chain with its context. What it binds is unknown. Through a sample-barcoded 5' primer and a J-beta primer mix, a second PCR was run for roughly 6 to 11 cycles. TCRdb called the 5' RACE reads again in MiXCR, with one record for every CDR3 protein. The profile covers approximately 800,000 distinct CDR3 sequences, with nearly 60% appearing a single time and about 20% taken by the ten largest. The length of the CDR3 is 12 residues. V lost 1 base, J lost 11 bases, and 11 bases lay in between. CDR1 and CDR2 from the germline V gene are SGHDN and FVKESK. These data belong to a study of blood T cells in healthy people across ages. Study-level results: TCR beta diversity per million T cells fell roughly linearly with age. The study found TCR beta diversity correlated strongly with naive T cell percentage.

This clonotype originated in a man aged 25-40 years in good health. The chain is built from TRBV14 and TRBJ2-5; D is uncertain. Sequencing used blood. The CDR3 sequence is CASSQGPGQQYF. The DNA for the CDR3 is TGTGCCAGCAGCCAAGGCCCTGGGCAACAGTACTTC.